This TCR beta chain was recovered during a study of T cell repertoires in cytomegalovirus infection. Study-wide context: Indicated by public TCR beta signatures were CMV infection and matching HLA type.

One entry per CDR3 protein results from TCRdb running MiXCR on the reads. Here the sample spans 300,000 to 400,000 distinct CDR3 sequences, about 25% being singletons. Germline V lookup: CDR1 ENHRY, CDR2 SYGVKD. V lost 4 bases to trimming and J lost 0 bases, with 7 bases between them. The CDR3 extends over 14 amino acids. As concerns this clonotype: Its antigen is unidentified.

V gene TRBV10-3 combines with J gene TRBJ2-1; D is undetermined. Specimen: cultured PBMCs, collected from culture after CMV antigen stimulation. This TCR derives from a human donor in good health (CMV status not recorded). Some clones in this sample may be carry-over from other donors' samples. The CDR3: CAISGAPSYNEQFF. As DNA, the CDR3 is TGTGCCATCAGTGGGGCCCCCTCCTACAATGAGCAGTTCTTC.